A selection of T cell receptor beta chains follows, all from one sample in a study of cytomegalovirus exposure and HLA in healthy donors. Clones were read by immunoSEQ multiplex PCR, and TCRdb kept only the in-frame ones, dropping some. Here the sample spans under 200,000 clones, approximately 70% being singletons. The specimen sequenced was PBMCs. The receptor set was obtained from a woman aged 25 to 39 in good health and CMV-seronegative. Each CDR3 is given without its conserved first and last residue. The D gene is left open where the match is weak. The listing skips clone size in some rows; elsewhere it reads once, few, many or a size class.

clone size: .; D gene: TRBD1; J gene: TRBJ1-4; V gene: TRBV30; CDR3 protein: AWQTGDNEKLF
clone size: few; D gene: TRBD1; J gene: TRBJ2-1; V gene: TRBV7-9; CDR3 protein: ASSPWDREQF
clone size: few; D gene: TRBD2; J gene: TRBJ2-7; V gene: TRBV27; CDR3 protein: ASRPISGRLYEQY
clone size: .; D gene: .; J gene: TRBJ1-2; V gene: TRBV11-2; CDR3 protein: ASSLDEIMGPNYGYT
clone size: once; D gene: .; J gene: TRBJ2-5; V gene: TRBV7-6; CDR3 protein: ASSVALFVGETQY
clone size: .; D gene: .; J gene: TRBJ2-7; V gene: TRBV21-1; CDR3 protein: ASSRGGQGEFFDYEQY
clone size: few; D gene: .; J gene: TRBJ2-1; V gene: TRBV2; CDR3 protein: ASFESSYNEQF
clone size: .; D gene: .; J gene: TRBJ1-5; V gene: TRBV5-1; CDR3 protein: ASSPDGQLFNQPQH
clone size: few; D gene: .; J gene: TRBJ1-2; V gene: TRBV25-1; CDR3 protein: ASTPGGRIYGYT
clone size: .; D gene: .; J gene: TRBJ2-2; V gene: TRBV11-3; CDR3 protein: ASSFGGPNTGELF
clone size: .; D gene: TRBD1; J gene: TRBJ1-2; V gene: TRBV5-4; CDR3 protein: ASSLGTGEGYGYT
clone size: .; D gene: TRBD1; J gene: TRBJ1-2; V gene: TRBV7-2; CDR3 protein: ASSLGGSGGAYGYT
clone size: .; D gene: TRBD1; J gene: TRBJ1-1; V gene: TRBV18; CDR3 protein: ASSPPGQGDTEAF
clone size: once; D gene: TRBD1; J gene: TRBJ1-2; V gene: TRBV10-3; CDR3 protein: AISDQFGQGSRGYT
clone size: .; D gene: TRBD1; J gene: TRBJ2-4; V gene: TRBV7-2; CDR3 protein: ASSSQPGQGFY
clone size: .; D gene: TRBD1; J gene: TRBJ2-2; V gene: TRBV18; CDR3 protein: ASSPTGQTGELF
clone size: once; D gene: .; J gene: TRBJ2-7; V gene: TRBV7-2; CDR3 protein: ASSRRQAFYEQY
clone size: .; D gene: .; J gene: TRBJ2-3; V gene: TRBV5-1; CDR3 protein: ASSFLNREDTQY
clone size: few; D gene: .; J gene: TRBJ2-7; V gene: TRBV6-1; CDR3 protein: ASSNYYEQY
clone size: .; D gene: .; J gene: TRBJ1-5; V gene: TRBV6-1; CDR3 protein: ASSEKFPSLNQPQH
clone size: .; D gene: TRBD1; J gene: TRBJ2-3; V gene: TRBV5-1; CDR3 protein: ASSLEDRGGTDTQY
clone size: .; D gene: .; J gene: TRBJ1-5; V gene: TRBV6-1; CDR3 protein: ASSLREGNQPQH
clone size: .; D gene: TRBD1; J gene: TRBJ2-1; V gene: TRBV19; CDR3 protein: ASSLQGGSSYNEQF
clone size: few; D gene: .; J gene: TRBJ2-7; V gene: TRBV5-4; CDR3 protein: ASSLVSDEQY
clone size: .; D gene: TRBD1; J gene: TRBJ2-7; V gene: TRBV9; CDR3 protein: ASSVDRGSYEQY
clone size: few; D gene: .; J gene: TRBJ1-5; V gene: TRBV7-2; CDR3 protein: ASSLDKKFQPQH
clone size: .; D gene: .; J gene: TRBJ1-1; V gene: TRBV29-1; CDR3 protein: SVTPRGGTEAF
clone size: few; D gene: .; J gene: TRBJ2-6; V gene: TRBV2; CDR3 protein: ASLDRGGLSGANVLT
clone size: .; D gene: .; J gene: TRBJ2-3; V gene: TRBV19; CDR3 protein: ASSTQDSTDTQY
clone size: few; D gene: .; J gene: TRBJ1-5; V gene: TRBV10-3; CDR3 protein: AISEGLNQPQH
clone size: .; D gene: TRBD2; J gene: TRBJ2-1; V gene: TRBV9; CDR3 protein: ASSWGLGYNEQF
clone size: .; D gene: TRBD1; J gene: TRBJ2-7; V gene: TRBV15; CDR3 protein: ATSIPRDRPYEQY
clone size: .; D gene: TRBD1; J gene: TRBJ2-2; V gene: TRBV13; CDR3 protein: ASSFRGPYTGELF
clone size: few; D gene: .; J gene: TRBJ2-1; V gene: TRBV29-1; CDR3 protein: SVELTAYNEQF
clone size: few; D gene: .; J gene: TRBJ2-2; V gene: TRBV21-1; CDR3 protein: ASSGSRGISGSAGELF
clone size: once; D gene: .; J gene: TRBJ2-7; V gene: TRBV2; CDR3 protein: ASRPTVYSYEQY
clone size: .; D gene: .; J gene: TRBJ2-2; V gene: TRBV19; CDR3 protein: ASSIGDINYRELF
clone size: .; D gene: .; J gene: TRBJ2-3; V gene: TRBV7-9; CDR3 protein: ASDLAGGLVGDTQY
clone size: .; D gene: TRBD2; J gene: TRBJ2-5; V gene: TRBV7-8; CDR3 protein: ASSTSGAIRMETQY
clone size: once; D gene: TRBD1; J gene: TRBJ2-7; V gene: TRBV11-2; CDR3 protein: ASKGTGDTRQYEQY
clone size: few; D gene: .; J gene: TRBJ1-3; V gene: TRBV21-1; CDR3 protein: ASSRVRDCSGNTIY
clone size: .; D gene: .; J gene: TRBJ1-1; V gene: TRBV6-5; CDR3 protein: ASSLTENTEAF
clone size: .; D gene: TRBD2; J gene: TRBJ2-3; V gene: TRBV6-1; CDR3 protein: ASSAGRVYTDTQY
clone size: .; D gene: .; J gene: TRBJ2-3; V gene: TRBV7-2; CDR3 protein: ASSLPGGMMSTDTQY
clone size: .; D gene: TRBD2; J gene: TRBJ2-1; V gene: TRBV7-8; CDR3 protein: ASSLGGRPSGYNEQF
clone size: few; D gene: .; J gene: TRBJ1-2; V gene: TRBV15; CDR3 protein: ATSTDSYYGYT
clone size: .; D gene: .; J gene: TRBJ1-5; V gene: TRBV4-1; CDR3 protein: ASSQAEGRDNQPQH